This TCR beta chain was identified during a study of CD8+CD57+ T cells in acquired aplastic anemia. Study-wide context: Average DNA yield from sorted CD4+ and CD8+ cells was about 3 ug. Study-level findings and limits: Researchers reported that CD8+ Simpson's diversity was not significantly different in patients versus controls. Under 35 was the count of CD8+ CDR3 sequences that patients shared with controls.

The CDR3 runs to 14 residues. Germline CDR1 and CDR2: SGDLS and YYNGEE. The V gene lost 5 bases and the J gene lost 4 bases, with 16 bases spanning the gap. About this clonotype itself: Antigen specificity is unknown.

Profiling that covered TCR beta VDJ and CDR3 relied on genomic DNA as its template. TCRdb re-called the reads through MiXCR, storing one row per CDR3 protein. This repertoire shows under 200,000 distinct CDR3 sequences, under 70% found once; its top ten account for roughly 46%. The chain uses TRBV9 and TRBJ2-7; D is perhaps TRBD2 (6 bases). The TCR comes from a human donor with severe aplastic anemia or a healthy control (not recorded which). Sequencing was done on a sample of sorted CD4+, CD8+, or CD8+CD57+ T cells (not recorded which) from PBMCs. In DNA, the CDR3 is TGTGCCAGCAGTGCGAAGATAGGGAGGTACGAGCAGTACTTC. It translates to CASSAKIGRYEQYF.